This T cell receptor beta chain was observed in a study of breast tumors, draining lymph nodes, adjacent tissues. The V gene's germline CDR1 is MGHRA and CDR2 YSYEKL. The CDR3 loop spans 15 amino acids. The germline V and J ends were trimmed by 4 bases and 6 bases, with 15 bases remaining between them. At least ten counts were recorded for this clonotype. TCRdb re-analysed the multiplex PCR reads in MiXCR, keeping a single row per CDR3 protein. Of about 47,000 distinct CDR3 sequences in the sample, 23% were seen once. This rearrangement joins TRBV4-1 to TRBJ2-2; maybe TRBD1 (5 bases). Sequencing used breast tumor tissue. The TCR was taken from a female donor with breast cancer. Some clones in this sample may be carry-over from other donors' samples. In nucleotides, the CDR3 is TGCGCCAGCAGCCCCCAGGCAGGGTGGGCCGGGGAGCTGTTTTTT. Its translation: CASSPQAGWAGELFF.